The rows below give T cell receptor beta chains drawn from one sample of a study of OX40 agonist ivuxolimab in advanced cancers. Generated by immunoSEQ multiplex PCR, the TCRdb table keeps only in-frame clones and is missing some. Here the sample spans some 76,000 clones, 84% being singletons. The sequences come from CD4+ or CD8+ T cells sorted from blood, collected in a trial of the OX40 agonist ivuxolimab. The receptors come from an adult with an advanced solid tumor such as melanoma, head and neck, liver or kidney cancer. The CDR3 runs from the conserved cysteine through the conserved F or W. A D gene is named only where the DNA matches it firmly. Expanded clones get a size class; other rows say once, few or many, or leave the size out.

CDR3,DNA,V,D,J,size
CASSPGRMNTEAFF,TGTGCCAGTAGTCCCGGCCGCATGAACACTGAAGCTTTCTTT,TRBV19,-,TRBJ1-1,-
CASSGYEKLFF,TGTGCCAGCTCTGGATACGAAAAACTGTTTTTT,TRBV2,-,TRBJ1-4,once
CASSDEGQGWEYGYTF,TGTGCCAGCAGTGATGAGGGACAGGGTTGGGAGTATGGCTACACCTTC,TRBV2,TRBD1,TRBJ1-2,-
CASSLSPENAYEQYF,TGTGCCAGCTCACTCAGCCCAGAGAACGCCTACGAGCAGTACTTC,TRBV18,-,TRBJ2-7,-
CASSQAGLAGGTGELFF,TGCGCCAGCAGCCAAGCGGGACTAGCGGGGGGGACCGGGGAGCTGTTTTTT,TRBV4-1,TRBD2,TRBJ2-2,-
CASSHSGLAGAYEQFF,TGCGCCAGCAGCCATTCCGGACTAGCGGGAGCCTATGAGCAGTTCTTC,TRBV4-3,TRBD2,TRBJ2-1,-
CASSYSRGTGTDTQYF,TGTGCCAGCAGTTACTCGAGAGGGACCGGCACAGATACGCAGTATTTT,TRBV6-5,-,TRBJ2-3,-
CSVGGTPNTDTQYF,TGCAGCGTTGGGGGAACCCCCAACACAGATACGCAGTATTTT,TRBV29-1,-,TRBJ2-3,-
CASGPGQGGNTGELFF,TGTGCTAGTGGCCCCGGACAGGGAGGGAACACCGGGGAGCTGTTTTTT,TRBV12-5,TRBD1,TRBJ2-2,-
CASSIGTSGRYSTDTQYF,TGTGCCAGTAGTATCGGGACTAGCGGGAGGTACAGCACAGATACGCAGTATTTT,TRBV19,TRBD2,TRBJ2-3,once
CASSVGLTLETQYF,TGTGCCAGCAGCGTAGGGCTTACTTTAGAGACCCAGTACTTC,TRBV9,-,TRBJ2-5,-
CASSYLTAGGSYEQYF,TGCGCCAGCAGCTACCTCACGGCAGGGGGTTCCTACGAGCAGTACTTC,TRBV5-1,TRBD1,TRBJ2-7,-
CASSLGQANYGYTF,TGTGCCAGCAGCCTAGGACAAGCTAACTATGGCTACACCTTC,TRBV2,-,TRBJ1-2,few
CASSLNQVTNEKLFF,TGTGCCAGCAGCTTAAACCAGGTAACTAATGAAAAACTGTTTTTT,TRBV11-2,-,TRBJ1-4,few
CASSGQGQTQYF,TGTGCCAGCAGCGGACAGGGGCAGACCCAGTACTTC,TRBV2,TRBD1,TRBJ2-5,-
CASSPSSGTTYEQYF,TGTGCCAGCAGCCCATCATCGGGGACTACCTACGAGCAGTACTTC,TRBV11-2,TRBD2,TRBJ2-7,-
CASSQEIPDRPLHF,TGCGCCAGCAGCCAAGAAATTCCCGACAGGCCCCTCCACTTT,TRBV4-1,-,TRBJ1-6,-
CASSLAFGTSGGTTGELFF,TGTGCCAGCAGCTTAGCTTTCGGGACTAGCGGGGGGACCACCGGGGAGCTGTTTTTT,TRBV11-2,TRBD2,TRBJ2-2,-
CASSFQGEYEQYF,TGTGCCAGCAGTTTTCAGGGGGAGTACGAGCAGTACTTC,TRBV27,TRBD1,TRBJ2-7,-
CASSVFSLAGVLDTQYF,TGTGCCAGCAGCGTGTTCTCCCTAGCGGGAGTCTTGGATACGCAGTATTTT,TRBV9,TRBD2,TRBJ2-3,-
CASSQDPYGYTEAFF,TGCGCCAGCAGCCAAGATCCCTACGGGTACACTGAAGCTTTCTTT,TRBV4-3,-,TRBJ1-1,-
CASSGGTASQETQYF,TGCGCCAGCAGCGGCGGGACGGCTTCCCAAGAGACCCAGTACTTC,TRBV5-1,-,TRBJ2-5,-
CSVGSRASYEQYF,TGCAGCGTTGGGTCCAGGGCATCCTACGAGCAGTACTTC,TRBV29-1,-,TRBJ2-7,-
CASSPLGTSGYNEQFF,TGTGCCAGCTCACCGCTGGGGACTAGCGGATACAATGAGCAGTTCTTC,TRBV18,TRBD2,TRBJ2-1,-
CATSSLPETYGYTF,TGTGCCACCAGCAGTCTTCCAGAGACCTATGGCTACACCTTC,TRBV15,-,TRBJ1-2,-
CASSLREYSYEQYF,TGTGCCAGCAGCCTCCGGGAGTACTCCTACGAGCAGTACTTC,TRBV11-3,-,TRBJ2-7,-
CASSYTGVKGNTIYF,TGTGCCAGCAGTTATACAGGAGTCAAGGGAAACACCATATATTTT,TRBV6-5,-,TRBJ1-3,-
CATSGSSYNSPLHF,TGTGCCACCTCTGGGAGCTCCTATAATTCACCCCTCCACTTT,TRBV28,-,TRBJ1-6,-
CASSFTGSYNEQFF,TGCGCCAGCAGCTTTACAGGGTCCTACAATGAGCAGTTCTTC,TRBV5-1,-,TRBJ2-1,-
CASSLAGLRSDTQYF,TGTGCCAGCAGCTTGGCCGGCCTAAGGTCAGATACGCAGTATTTT,TRBV5-4,-,TRBJ2-3,-
CASSLDGQRNEQYF,TGTGCCAGCAGCTTGGACGGACAGCGTAACGAGCAGTACTTC,TRBV5-4,-,TRBJ2-7,once
CASSEGRTLHF,TGTGCCAGCAGTGAAGGACGTACCCTCCACTTT,TRBV6-1,-,TRBJ1-6,few
CASSQWVGQNSGANVLTF,TGTGCCAGCAGTCAATGGGTCGGGCAGAACTCTGGGGCCAACGTCCTGACTTTC,TRBV25-1,-,TRBJ2-6,-
CASSFRQGGSGELFF,TGTGCCAGCAGCTTCCGACAGGGGGGCTCCGGGGAGCTGTTTTTT,TRBV11-2,TRBD1,TRBJ2-2,-
CASSKGQGVGELFF,TGTGCCAGCAGCAAGGGACAGGGAGTCGGGGAGCTGTTTTTT,TRBV27,TRBD1,TRBJ2-2,-
CASSYRGDSGNTIYF,TGTGCCAGCAGCTACCGTGGGGATTCTGGAAACACCATATATTTT,TRBV9,-,TRBJ1-3,-
CASSLGRGDTEAFF,TGTGCCAGCAGCTTAGGAAGGGGGGACACTGAAGCTTTCTTT,TRBV11-1,-,TRBJ1-1,-
CASSFTSGVSYEQYF,TGTGCCAGCAGCTTCACTAGCGGGGTTTCCTACGAGCAGTACTTC,TRBV5-4,TRBD2,TRBJ2-7,-
CASSLNPSPPDTQYF,TGCGCCAGCAGCCTCAACCCAAGCCCCCCAGATACGCAGTATTTT,TRBV5-1,-,TRBJ2-3,-
CASSQENREAEQYF,TGTGCCAGCAGCCAAGAGAACAGGGAAGCCGAGCAGTACTTC,TRBV7-3,-,TRBJ2-7,-
CASSVRQGAGELFF,TGTGCCAGCAGCGTAAGACAGGGGGCCGGGGAGCTGTTTTTT,TRBV9,TRBD1,TRBJ2-2,once
CASMTGANYGYTF,TGTGCCAGCATGACAGGAGCTAACTATGGCTACACCTTC,TRBV2,-,TRBJ1-2,-
CASSPGTLGARETQYF,TGTGCCAGCAGCCCAGGAACCCTCGGGGCCCGAGAGACCCAGTACTTC,TRBV9,-,TRBJ2-5,-
CSVGSGYTEAFF,TGCAGCGTTGGCTCGGGATACACTGAAGCTTTCTTT,TRBV29-1,-,TRBJ1-1,few
CATRDPTGRNTEAFF,TGCGCCACCAGGGATCCAACAGGGCGAAACACTGAAGCTTTCTTT,TRBV10-2,-,TRBJ1-1,once
CASNQVGAVDEQFF,TGCGCCAGCAATCAAGTCGGTGCTGTCGATGAGCAGTTCTTC,TRBV5-1,-,TRBJ2-1,few
CASSPSTGWIERNYGYTF,TGTGCCAGCAGCCCTTCGACAGGGTGGATTGAAAGGAACTATGGCTACACCTTC,TRBV11-2,TRBD1,TRBJ1-2,-
CASSWTSGGLAKNIQYF,TGTGCCAGCAGTTGGACTAGCGGGGGGCTAGCCAAAAACATTCAGTACTTC,TRBV27,TRBD2,TRBJ2-4,-
CATSRDSAAGSYEQYF,TGTGCCACCAGCAGAGATAGCGCCGCCGGTTCCTACGAGCAGTACTTC,TRBV15,-,TRBJ2-7,once
CASSVSQGAYNSPLHF,TGTGCCAGCAGCGTCTCGCAGGGGGCTTATAATTCACCCCTCCACTTT,TRBV7-2,TRBD1,TRBJ1-6,-
CASSPDRAVTEAFF,TGTGCCAGCAGCCCGGACAGGGCGGTCACTGAAGCTTTCTTT,TRBV9,TRBD1,TRBJ1-1,once
CASSPRWGLAKNIQYF,TGTGCCAGCAGCCCCAGGTGGGGCCTAGCCAAAAACATTCAGTACTTC,TRBV7-9,-,TRBJ2-4,-